Following are 8 T cell receptor beta chains from one sample sequenced in a study of tumor and adjacent non-tumor tissue in lung cancer. This sample's RNA came from whole unsorted tissue. Distant lung tissue was collected more than 3 cm away from the tumor edge. TCRbeta libraries were built with three rounds of nested PCR, modified from ARM-PCR. TCRdb reprocessed the multiplex PCR reads with MiXCR, giving one entry per CDR3 protein. The repertoire holds 52,000 or so distinct CDR3 sequences, 74% seen once, with over 20% in the top ten. Material: distant non-tumor lung tissue. Receptors originate from a woman aged 60-75 years with non-small cell lung cancer.

This clonotype occurred once. A read error may produce the germline difference seen at one junction end. The gene calls are TRBV28 and TRBJ2-7, with 12 nucleotides matching TRBD1. CDR3 length: 15 amino acids. Looked up from germline, CDR1 is MDHEN and CDR2 is SYDVKM. The CDR3 region is CASSSIGTGGYGQYF. CDR3 nucleotide sequence: TGTGCCAGCAGTTCCATTGGGACAGGGGGCTACGGGCAGTACTTC.

As for this clonotype: An end of the junction differs from the germline gene, which may be a read error. The chain carries TRBV5-1 and TRBJ2-3, with 8 nucleotides matching TRBD2. CDR1 is SGHRS, CDR2 YFSETQ, per germline. The CDR3 has 14 residues. CDR3 sequence reads: CASRTSPAADTHYF. The DNA of the CDR3 is TGCGCCAGCCGGACTAGCCCCGCGGCAGATACGCACTATTTT.

CDR3 protein: CATSIAGARNEQFF. In nucleotides, the CDR3 is TGTGCCACCAGCATAGCGGGAGCGAGGAATGAGCAGTTCTTC. The chain carries TRBV24-1 and TRBJ2-1, with 9 bases matching TRBD2. CDR3 length: 14 residues. Germline V gene lookup returns CDR1 KGHDR and CDR2 SFDVKD. Trimming removed 7 bases from V and 7 bases from J; junction bases left unmatched: 7.

Notes on this clonotype: Germline and junction disagree at one end, which may indicate a read error. This chain uses TRBV6-2 or TRBV6-3 with TRBJ1-5, with D maybe TRBD1 (5 bases). The germline V gene has CDR1 MNHEY and CDR2 SVGEGT. CDR3 length equals 13 residues. The CDR3 is CAGSIGTNQSQHF. CDR3 bases: TGTGCCGGCAGTATCGGGACCAATCAGTCCCAGCATTTT.

In the case of this clonotype: The CDR3 does not end in the conserved phenylalanine or tryptophan, so this is likely a read error. This chain connects TRBV6-5 to TRBJ2-5, with D possibly matching TRBD1 (5 bases). V lost 5 bases and J 9 bases, leaving 19 bases between the germline ends. This CDR3 has 14 amino acids. The germline V gene has CDR1 MNHEY and CDR2 SVGAGI. CDR3 bases: TGTGCCAGCAGTCGGACATGGGGTCAAAAGGCCCAGTACTCC. It specifies CASSRTWGQKAQYS.

For this clonotype: At one end the junction does not follow the germline gene, possibly because of a read error. V gene TRBV6-6 combines with J gene TRBJ2-1; 9 bases agree with TRBD2. The CDR3 spans 15 residues. Looked up from germline, CDR1 is MNHNY and CDR2 is SVGAGI (reference sequence). CDR3 in amino acids: CANRKGLAGRNGQFF. CDR3 in DNA: TGTGCCAACAGAAAAGGGCTAGCGGGACGGAATGGGCAGTTCTTC.

V gene TRBV29-1 combines with J gene TRBJ2-2; the D call may be TRBD1 or TRBD2 (6 bases each). This CDR3 contains 14 residues. With 7 bases removed from V and 5 bases from J, the gap between germline ends came to 17 bases. Germline assignment: CDR1 SQVTM and CDR2 ANQGSEA. The CDR3 reads CSARRDQGTGELFF. CDR3 coding DNA: TGCAGCGCCCGGCGGGACCAGGGGACCGGGGAGCTGTTTTTT.

Concerning this clonotype: This could be a read error, since a much larger clone is one nucleotide away. The chain uses TRBV7-8 and TRBJ2-7; D might be TRBD1 (6 bases). This CDR3 is built from 13 residues. V was trimmed by 4 bases and J by 7 bases, leaving 14 bases between them. In germline, CDR1 is SGHVS, CDR2 FQNEAQ. The CDR3 loop reads CASSWGPVREQYF. CDR3 DNA sequence: TGTGCCAGCAGCTGGGGGCCAGTACGAGAGCAGTACTTC.